The present T cell receptor (beta chain) was sequenced within a study of early T cells in non-severe SARS-CoV-2 infection. Study details: Chains stayed unpaired after sequencing of bulk RNA from unsorted whole blood.

The TCR library protocol attached unique molecular identifiers to the individual cDNA molecules. TCRdb itself ran the 5' RACE reads through MiXCR, one entry per CDR3 protein. This table holds 40,000 to 55,000 distinct CDR3 sequences, 13% found once. This clonotype has just a few counts. V lost 7 bases, J lost 7 bases, and 11 bases lay in between. Germline V lookup: CDR1 DFQATT, CDR2 SNEGSKA (reference sequence). The CDR3 sequence is 11 residues long. Specimen: whole blood. The receptor was derived from an adult who was a healthcare worker with PCR-confirmed SARS-CoV-2 infection or an uninfected control (not recorded which). The chain links TRBV20-1 to TRBJ2-1; a weak D match, TRBD2 (6 bases). The CDR3 coding sequence is TGCAGTGTCGGGACTCCAAATGAGCAGTTCTTC. Amino acid sequence: CSVGTPNEQFF.